The source of this TCR beta chain is a study of T cells in Graves' hyperthyroidism and ophthalmopathy. This clonotype was counted between two and nine times. The investigators amplified TCR beta CDR3 regions from RNA transcripts. The HTBI set primed first-round TCR CDR3 RT-PCR. TCRdb re-derived calls from the multiplex PCR reads in MiXCR, one entry per CDR3 protein. The sample lists hundreds of thousands of distinct CDR3 sequences; 46% were seen once. The CDR3 runs to 15 residues. CDR1 and CDR2 (germline): MGHDK, SYGVNS. Trimming cost V 5 bases and J 3 bases; bases outside gene matches: 7. Sequencing was done on a sample of peripheral blood or thyroid tissue (not recorded which). This clonotype was sampled from a woman younger than 30 with Graves' hyperthyroidism. This chain uses TRBV25-1 with TRBJ1-5; 7 bases match TRBD1. The CDR3 loop is CASSTDREPNQPQHF. CDR3 DNA sequence: TGTGCCAGCAGTACCGACAGGGAACCCAATCAGCCCCAGCATTTT.